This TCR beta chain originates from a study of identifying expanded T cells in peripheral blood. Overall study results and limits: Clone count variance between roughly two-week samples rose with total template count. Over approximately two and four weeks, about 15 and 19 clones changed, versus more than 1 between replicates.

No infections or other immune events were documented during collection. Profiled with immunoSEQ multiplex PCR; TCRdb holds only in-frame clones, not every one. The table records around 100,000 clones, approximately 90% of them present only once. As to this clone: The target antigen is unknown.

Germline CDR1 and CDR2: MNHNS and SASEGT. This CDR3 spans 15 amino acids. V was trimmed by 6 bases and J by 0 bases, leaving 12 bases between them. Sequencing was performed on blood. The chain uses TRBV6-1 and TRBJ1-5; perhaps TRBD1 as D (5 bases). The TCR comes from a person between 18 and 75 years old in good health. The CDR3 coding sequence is TGTGCCAGCAGGATAACAGGCCATAGCAATCAGCCCCAGCATTTT. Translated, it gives CASRITGHSNQPQHF.